The clone carrying this T cell receptor (beta chain) was counted at least ten times. Losses at the gene ends were 1 base for V and 1 base for J; bases not matched to a gene: 7. The CDR3 sequence is 16 residues long. CDR1 is SEHNR and CDR2 is FQNEAQ in the germline V gene (reference sequence). This specimen comes from a study of spatial heterogeneity in lung cancer. Looking at the study overall: As counted in raw reads, each unique TCR and UMI combination appeared more than ten times on average.

In TCRdb, the 5' RACE reads were re-called with MiXCR into one record per CDR3 protein. Seen here are about 23,000 distinct CDR3 sequences, about 3% observed once, and the top ten hold more than 25%. Noted time point: sample taken at primary tumor resection. The donors, roughly 70 patients with untreated early-stage non-small cell lung cancer, provided the samples. Tumor, nontumor lung or frozen PBMC supplied whole RNA, sequenced without sorting. The rearrangement links TRBV7-9 to TRBJ2-7; 7 bases are shared with TRBD2. The sequence derives from a female donor with early-stage non-small cell lung cancer. The specimen was PBMCs, collected at surgery. CDR3 sequence (DNA): TGTGCCAGCAGCTTAGATTTGCGGGAGAGGTCCTACGAGCAGTACTTC. Translating it yields CASSLDLRERSYEQYF.